The clone carrying this T cell receptor beta chain occurred a few times. The entry originates in a study of Ad26.COV2.S vaccination and SARS-CoV-2 variants. Measured with immunoSEQ multiplex PCR; TCRdb has only the in-frame clones, and not every one. The sample carries roughly 150,000 clones, roughly 90% recorded once. From germline, CDR1 is SGHAT and CDR2 FQNNGV. The length of the CDR3 is 14 residues. Germline trimming cut 6 bases from V and 10 bases from J; bases unmatched to any gene: 7. The clonotype was recovered from a human donor who had recovered from COVID-19. The chain has TRBV11-2 and TRBJ1-6, with 9 bases lining up with TRBD1. The specimen comprised peripheral blood, sampled after recovery from COVID-19. CDR3 region: CASRGTGINSPLHF. Here the CDR3 DNA reads TGTGCCAGCAGAGGGACAGGGATCAACTCACCCCTCCACTTT.